This T cell receptor (beta chain) derives from a study of regulatory T cells in long-lasting Graves disease. Study details: Duration of antithyroid drug therapy among newly diagnosed Graves' patients was under 3 months. Study observations and caveats: Among samples with persistent disease, TRBV28, TRBJ1-2 and TRBJ2-5 were favored.

Comments on this clonotype: The antigen remains undetermined.

CDR1 is MNHEY and CDR2 is SMNVEV in the germline V gene (reference sequence). The CDR3 has 13 residues. Trimming pared 6 bases from V and 6 bases from J, leaving 14 bases between. iRepertoire HTBI primers and Arm-PCR of CDR3 regions built TCR beta libraries. TCRdb used MiXCR to reprocess the multiplex PCR reads, holding one entry per CDR3 protein. The sample lists roughly 400,000 distinct CDR3 sequences; 16% were seen once. Time point meaning: newly diagnosed GD, antithyroid drugs for less than 3 months. Generation of the TCR library employed RNA extracted from PBMCs. All patients originated from an endocrinology department located in Xi'an, China. In addition, the sample was reused for a study of T cells in Graves' hyperthyroidism and ophthalmopathy. That report adds: The TCR CDR3 was amplified in a first-round RT-PCR using the HTBI primer set.

The gene calls are TRBV27 and TRBJ1-2; possible D gene TRBD1, 5 bases. The clonotype originates from a young woman with Graves disease. The material was peripheral blood mononuclear cells (PBMCs), obtained at new diagnosis, from a patient treated with antithyroid drugs. CDR3 bases: TGTGCCAGCAGGAAGCAGGGTCGCGATGGCTACACCTTC. Amino acids: CASRKQGRDGYTF.